Listed here are 5 T cell receptor beta chains from one sample, sequenced in a study of blood T cells in healthy people across ages. The use of a sample-barcoded 5' primer and a J-beta primer mix characterized a second PCR of 7 to 11 cycles. TCRdb fed the 5' RACE reads into MiXCR, producing one record per CDR3 protein. The sample consists of roughly 1,000,000 distinct CDR3 sequences, less than 25% of them appearing once. These data were also reused for a study on T cells of mothers and their children.

The material sequenced was blood. Receptor source: a girl between 2 and 10 years old in good health.

A remark on this clonotype: The germline gene is not matched at one end of the junction; a read error may be the cause. The V call is TRBV20-1, the J call TRBJ1-6; 8 bases agree with TRBD1. CDR3 length equals 17 residues. Germline CDR1 is DFQATT and CDR2 is SNEGSKA (reference sequence). This chain's CDR3 is CSGIGQGGSSYNSPFHF. In DNA form, the CDR3 reads TGCAGTGGGATCGGACAGGGTGGAAGTTCCTATAATTCACCCTTCCACTTT.

This chain connects TRBV25-1 to TRBJ2-3, with D possibly matching TRBD2 (6 bases). CDR3 size: 15 residues. V lost 3 bases to trimming and J lost 2 bases, with 12 bases between them. Germline CDR1 MGHDK, CDR2 SYGVNS. The CDR3 coding sequence is TGTGCCAGCAGTGAGAGGACGGACTACACAGATACGCAGTATTTT. This gives the protein CASSERTDYTDTQYF.

This clonotype was detected a few times. The conserved phenylalanine or tryptophan is not found at the CDR3 terminus, so this likely reflects a read error. The chain recombines TRBV20-1 with TRBJ1-1; D might be TRBD1 (6 bases). Trimming removed 3 bases at V and 0 bases at J, with 14 bases between. The germline CDR1 and CDR2 sequences are DFQATT and SNEGSKA (reference sequence). The CDR3 loop spans 15 amino acids. The CDR3 here is CSASTGRNMNTEAFL. CDR3 nucleotides: TGCAGTGCTAGTACAGGGAGGAACATGAACACTGAAGCTTTCCTT.

This clonotype occurred a few times. The V call is TRBV12-3 or TRBV12-4, the J call TRBJ2-5; D is ambiguous. The V end was cut by 5 bases, the J end by 0 bases, with 13 bases between. The CDR3 covers 15 residues. CDR3 nucleotide sequence: TGTGCCAGCAGTAGCCAGACTGTGTACCAAGAGACCCAGTACTTC. Protein product: CASSSQTVYQETQYF.

This chain joins TRBV6-2 or TRBV6-3 and TRBJ2-4; D not resolved. Germline V CDR1 and CDR2: MNHEY, SVGEGT. This CDR3 spans 14 amino acids. Trimming removed 7 bases from V and 6 bases from J, with 16 bases in between. The CDR3 sequence is CASTDPSPGNIQYF. In DNA form, the CDR3 reads TGTGCCAGCACGGACCCATCGCCGGGAAACATTCAGTACTTC.